This T cell receptor (beta chain) was found in a study of metastatic and nonmetastatic thyroid tumors. Study summary: Repertoires were compared across blood and tumor or nodule tissue from malignant and benign thyroid patients.

The study, taken as a whole, reports: Reports indicated that malignant thyroid tumors showed significantly higher TCR beta diversity than benign nodules did, in blood and tumor.

MiXCR re-clonotyped the PCR reads for TCRdb. The sample holds about 27,000 clones, approximately 16% seen once. There were no patients who had received any treatment before thyroid surgery. The table lists this clone with a few counts. The antigen is unknown. Germline and junction disagree at one end, which may indicate a read error. The CDR3 is 15 amino acids. CDR1 is SGHRS and CDR2 is YFSETQ in the germline V gene. V usage is TRBV5-1 and J usage is TRBJ2-2, with D tentatively TRBD2 (5 bases). The TCR originated in a male donor with papillary thyroid cancer or a benign thyroid nodule (not recorded which). Some clones in this sample may be carry-over from other donors' samples. The source material was blood. CDR3 nucleotides: TGCGCCAGCAGAACGGCGGCCTCAAGGAACGGGGAGATGTTTTTT. Translation gives CASRTAASRNGEMFF.